This is a list of T cell receptor beta chains from one sample in a study of OX40 agonist ivuxolimab in advanced cancers. TCRdb's table, derived via immunoSEQ multiplex PCR, lists solely in-frame clones and lacks some. The repertoire has approximately 45,000 clones, about 86% of them found once; the top ten carry 15%. The sequencing here drew on CD4+ or CD8+ T cells sorted from blood, taken in a trial of the OX40 agonist ivuxolimab. These receptors were obtained from an adult with an advanced solid tumor such as melanoma, head and neck, liver or kidney cancer. Each CDR3 is given with its conserved first and last residue. The D gene is left open where the match is weak. A row's size may be missing; if present it is once, few, many or a size class.

DNA: TGTGCCAGCAGTTTGTTTCAGGGTATGGTAATGGACGAGCAGTACTTC
CDR3: CASSLFQGMVMDEQYF
size: .
D: .
V: TRBV28
J: TRBJ2-7

DNA: TGTGCCAGCAGTAGGACTAGCGGGAGCCTTATTCGGGACGAGCAGTACTTC
CDR3: CASSRTSGSLIRDEQYF
size: .
D: TRBD2
V: TRBV27
J: TRBJ2-7

DNA: TGTGCCAGCCGATATCGGACAGGGGAGCTTGAAGCTTTCTTT
CDR3: CASRYRTGELEAFF
size: .
D: TRBD1
V: TRBV27
J: TRBJ1-1

DNA: TGCGCCAGCAGCCAAGTAGCTAGCGGGGGCCCTTCCTACAATGAGCAGTTCTTC
CDR3: CASSQVASGGPSYNEQFF
size: .
D: TRBD2
V: TRBV4-1
J: TRBJ2-1

DNA: TGTGCCAGCCGGGACAGGGAATACAATGAGCAGTTCTTC
CDR3: CASRDREYNEQFF
size: .
D: TRBD1
V: TRBV2
J: TRBJ2-1

DNA: TGTGCCAGCAGCGCTGGACGGTATAATTCACCCCTCCACTTT
CDR3: CASSAGRYNSPLHF
size: .
D: .
V: TRBV5-6
J: TRBJ1-6

DNA: TGCGCCAGCAGCCAAGACTACAGGATAAAAGGGGAGACCCAGTACTTC
CDR3: CASSQDYRIKGETQYF
size: .
D: .
V: TRBV4-1
J: TRBJ2-5

DNA: TGTGCCAGCATCGGACAGCTCTATGGCTACACCTTC
CDR3: CASIGQLYGYTF
size: .
D: .
V: TRBV5-8
J: TRBJ1-2

DNA: TGTGCCAGCAGTCCGACACTAGCGGGGACCTTCTACGAGCAGTACTTC
CDR3: CASSPTLAGTFYEQYF
size: .
D: TRBD2
V: TRBV27
J: TRBJ2-7

DNA: TGTGCCAGCAGCTTGTCCGGGACAGGGGAATCACCCCTCCACTTT
CDR3: CASSLSGTGESPLHF
size: .
D: TRBD1
V: TRBV5-4
J: TRBJ1-6

DNA: TGTGCCATCAGTGACGCGGGAGACTCCTACGAGCAGTACTTC
CDR3: CAISDAGDSYEQYF
size: .
D: TRBD2
V: TRBV10-3
J: TRBJ2-7

DNA: TGTGCCAGCAGTTACGCAAATAGCGGGTGGGACGGGGAGCTGTTTTTT
CDR3: CASSYANSGWDGELFF
size: .
D: TRBD2
V: TRBV6-5
J: TRBJ2-2

DNA: TGTGCCAGCAGCGCAACTCTTGACGTTGGACAGGGGGATGGCTACACCTTC
CDR3: CASSATLDVGQGDGYTF
size: few
D: TRBD1
V: TRBV7-9
J: TRBJ1-2

DNA: TGCAGCGTTGTTGGGGTGACCCAGTACTTC
CDR3: CSVVGVTQYF
size: .
D: .
V: TRBV29-1
J: TRBJ2-5

DNA: TGTGCCAGCAGCGTAGATGATAGCTCCTACGAGCAGTACTTC
CDR3: CASSVDDSSYEQYF
size: .
D: .
V: TRBV9
J: TRBJ2-7

DNA: TGTGCCAGCAGCAAAGTCCGCACCGGGGAGCTGTTTTTT
CDR3: CASSKVRTGELFF
size: .
D: .
V: TRBV21-1
J: TRBJ2-2

DNA: TGTGCCAGCAGTCGTGATTTAGGACAACTATACGAGCAGTACTTC
CDR3: CASSRDLGQLYEQYF
size: .
D: .
V: TRBV5-4
J: TRBJ2-7

DNA: TGTGCCAGCAGCCCCGGGCTGGGACTTACCTCCTACGAGCAGTACTTC
CDR3: CASSPGLGLTSYEQYF
size: .
D: .
V: TRBV11-1
J: TRBJ2-7

DNA: TGTGCCAGCAGTTTTGGTGGGTTGGAGCAGTACTTC
CDR3: CASSFGGLEQYF
size: .
D: .
V: TRBV27
J: TRBJ2-7

DNA: TGTGCCAGTAGTATAGCTGGGGATCAGCCCCAGCATTTT
CDR3: CASSIAGDQPQHF
size: .
D: .
V: TRBV19
J: TRBJ1-5

DNA: TGCGCCAGCACGGGGGGCAATGAGCAGTTCTTC
CDR3: CASTGGNEQFF
size: .
D: TRBD2
V: TRBV10-2
J: TRBJ2-1

DNA: TGTGCCAGCAGTGACAAGGGTGGCACAGATACGCAGTATTTT
CDR3: CASSDKGGTDTQYF
size: medium-sized
D: .
V: TRBV6-4
J: TRBJ2-3

DNA: TGTGCCAGCAGCTTAGGGACAGGGAATGGTCAGCCCCAGCATTTT
CDR3: CASSLGTGNGQPQHF
size: .
D: TRBD1
V: TRBV7-3
J: TRBJ1-5

DNA: TGCGCCAGCAGCCACCTGACAGGGCCCCCCGGGGAGCTGTTTTTT
CDR3: CASSHLTGPPGELFF
size: .
D: TRBD1
V: TRBV5-1
J: TRBJ2-2

DNA: TGTGCCAGCAGCCCTGGACAGGGGGCCGGCACTGAAGCTTTCTTT
CDR3: CASSPGQGAGTEAFF
size: .
D: TRBD1
V: TRBV14
J: TRBJ1-1

DNA: TGTGCCAGCAGTAGCAGGGTACTAGTGGGTACGCAGTATTTT
CDR3: CASSSRVLVGTQYF
size: .
D: .
V: TRBV7-9
J: TRBJ2-3